This T cell receptor beta chain was identified during a study of T cells expressing NK-cell markers. Background on the study: Repertoire data for TCR beta were derived from sorted T cells (CD3+CD56+NKG2C+, CD3+CD56+NKG2C- and CD3+CD56-NKG2C+).

TCRdb re-called the 5' RACE reads and shows each CDR3 protein once, DNA omitted. The sample has 120,000 to 150,000 distinct CDR3 sequences. CDR1 is DFQATT, CDR2 SNEGSKA, per germline (reference sequence). The CDR3 has 13 amino acids. The specimen was blood T cells: a sorted CD56 or NKG2C T cell subset, CD4+ or CD8+ T cells, or bulk PBMC T cells (not recorded which). The rearrangement uses TRBV20-1 and TRBJ1-4; TCRdb's assignment of TRBD1 cannot be checked, as there is no DNA. The receptor was isolated from a man aged 18 to 29 in good health. The CDR3 reads CSAHRALDEKLFF.